This record concerns one T cell receptor (beta chain) sequence. The method was immunoSEQ multiplex PCR; TCRdb's version includes in-frame clones alone and lacks a portion of them. The sample holds some 100,000 clones, over 75% seen once. This entry belongs to a study of blood T cell repertoires in COVID-19. Study context: Nucleic acid was either cDNA or gDNA, and it came from T cells, B-cell-depleted T cells, or PBMCs.

V dropped 3 bases and J dropped 4; count of bases not matched to a gene: 3. Germline loops: CDR1 SGHDT, CDR2 YYEEEE. This CDR3 contains 16 residues. This sequence was found in a woman aged 30 to 39 with acute or convalescent COVID-19. The J gene is TRBJ2-2, the V gene TRBV5-6; the match to TRBD2 covers 13 bases. Sequenced input: peripheral blood. The CDR3 spells CASSSGLAGVTGELFF. The CDR3 DNA is TGTGCCAGCAGCTCCGGACTAGCGGGGGTCACCGGGGAGCTGTTTTTT.